This T cell receptor beta chain derives from a study of control samples from healthy donors and cancer patients. The method was immunoSEQ multiplex PCR; TCRdb's version includes in-frame clones alone and lacks a portion of them. Of 150,000 to 200,000 clones in the sample, around 88% were seen once. The clonotype was recovered from a man younger than 35 in good health. The sequenced sample consisted of blood.

The CDR3 is CASSLSWEDRSEAFF. CDR3 bases: TGTGCCAGCAGCTTAAGTTGGGAGGACAGATCTGAAGCTTTCTTT. The chain employs TRBV7-3 and TRBJ1-1; TRBD1 might be the D (6 bases). Germline lookup yields CDR1 SGHTA and CDR2 FQGTGA. The V gene lost 1 base and the J gene lost 6 bases, with 15 bases spanning the gap. The CDR3 is 15 residues long.